The clone carrying this TCR beta chain was seen at least ten times. V lost 4 bases and J 10 bases, leaving 18 bases between the germline ends. Germline values: CDR1 SGDLS, CDR2 YYNGEE. This CDR3 contains 15 residues. TCRdb fed the 5' RACE reads into MiXCR, producing one record per CDR3 protein. The data hold 350,000 to 550,000 distinct CDR3 sequences, with around 20% observed a single time. This record belongs to a study of T cells after yellow fever vaccination. The source material was PBMCs, sampled before the yellow fever booster vaccination. The V and J genes are TRBV9 and TRBJ1-6; weak D call: TRBD1 (5 bases). This TCR came from a young man who received the YFV17D yellow fever vaccine. The CDR3 region is CASSPRGGGTSPLHF. The DNA of the CDR3 is TGTGCCAGCAGCCCACGCGGGGGGGGAACATCACCCCTCCACTTT.